The clone carrying this TCR beta chain was picked up many times. This entry belongs to a study of neurological immune-mediated disorders. One entry per CDR3 protein, called by TCRdb with MiXCR from the 5' RACE reads. The sample includes approximately 46,000 distinct CDR3 sequences, approximately 10% of them seen just once. This clonotype originated in a man between 65 and 80 years old with HTLV-1-associated myelopathy (HAM/TSP). Material for sequencing was PBMCs.

CDR3 sequence (DNA): TGTGCCAGCACCTACGGAGGAGGGGAAGCTTTCTTT. Translated, it gives CASTYGGGEAFF. J is TRBJ1-1 and V is TRBV7-9; no clear D. V shed 7 bases and J shed 8 bases, with 14 bases lying between them. Germline V CDR1 and CDR2: SEHNR, FQNEAQ (reference sequence). This CDR3 comprises 12 residues.